A selection of T cell receptor beta chains follows, all from one sample in a study of T cell repertoires in cytomegalovirus infection. TCRdb redid the calling of the reads with MiXCR, one entry per CDR3 protein. The table includes fewer than 650,000 distinct CDR3 sequences, approximately 40% detected once. No antigens are known for them. Source: cultured PBMCs, taken from culture after CMV antigen stimulation. The source is a human donor in good health (CMV status not recorded). Some clones in this sample may be carry-over from other donors' samples. CDR3s include the opening cysteine and the closing phenylalanine or tryptophan. A D gene is named only where the DNA matches it firmly. Part of the rows lack a size; the others show once, few, many or a class for expanded clones.

V gene,J gene,clone size,D gene,CDR3 DNA,CDR3 protein
TRBV27,TRBJ2-1,once,NA,TGTGCCAGCAGTCGCTTATCACGGGGGAAGAGCTCCTACAATGAGCAGTTCTTC,CASSRLSRGKSSYNEQFF
TRBV7-8,TRBJ2-3,few,TRBD1,TGTGCCAGCAGCTTAATGGGACAGTCCGAAGATACGCAGTATTTT,CASSLMGQSEDTQYF
TRBV7-4,TRBJ2-7,once,NA,TGTGCCAGCAGCTTAGTCTCTCTAAACGAGCAGTACTTC,CASSLVSLNEQYF
TRBV6-1,TRBJ2-3,few,TRBD2,TGTGCCAGCCCTGTCCTTAGCGGGAGGGCCACAGATACGCAGTATTTT,CASPVLSGRATDTQYF
TRBV6-6,TRBJ1-5,few,NA,TGTGCCAGCAGTACAGACAGTTTCAATCAGCCCCAGCATTTT,CASSTDSFNQPQHF
TRBV7-9,TRBJ1-4,once,TRBD1,TGTGCCAGCAGCTTAGGGGACAGGGGGCGAAAACTGTTTTTT,CASSLGDRGRKLFF
TRBV7-9,TRBJ2-2,NA,NA,TGTGCCAGCAGCTTCAGGCTGCCCAACACCGGGGAGCTGTTTTTT,CASSFRLPNTGELFF
TRBV5-6,TRBJ2-1,NA,TRBD2,TGTGCCAGCAGGCGGGGGGCCTCCTACAATGAGCAGTTCTTC,CASRRGASYNEQFF
TRBV7-2,TRBJ1-1,NA,NA,TGTGCCAGCAGCTTAGCGACCTTAAAAGCTTTCTTT,CASSLATLKAFF
TRBV7-9,TRBJ2-6,once,NA,TGTGCCAGCAGCTTAAGAGGAGGGGCCAACGTCCTGACTTTC,CASSLRGGANVLTF
TRBV5-4,TRBJ2-1,NA,TRBD2,TGTGCCAGCAGCCTGACCGTTAGCGGGAGCGGCGATGAGCAGTTCTTC,CASSLTVSGSGDEQFF
TRBV7-2,TRBJ2-3,NA,NA,TGTGCCAGCAGCGTCGGAGTTGGTACGCAGTATTTT,CASSVGVGTQYF
TRBV7-2,TRBJ2-1,few,NA,TGTGCCAGCAGCTTATGGACCCGATCTCGCTCCTACAATGAGCAGTTCTTC,CASSLWTRSRSYNEQFF
TRBV11-3,TRBJ2-3,few,NA,TGTGCCAGCAGCTTAGAGGGACACAACACAGATACGCAGTATTTT,CASSLEGHNTDTQYF
TRBV7-2,TRBJ2-2,NA,NA,TGTGCCAGCAGCCCCTTGACAGCGAACACCGGGGAGCTGTTTTTT,CASSPLTANTGELFF
TRBV5-4,TRBJ1-2,NA,NA,TGTGCCAGCAGCACGGGCCGCCGGTCCCATGGCTACACCTTC,CASSTGRRSHGYTF
TRBV15,TRBJ1-5,NA,NA,TGTGCCACCAGCAGAGAGGCAGTGGATCAGCCCCAGCATTTT,CATSREAVDQPQHF
TRBV7-2,TRBJ2-1,many,TRBD2,TGTGCCAGCCTCCCGGGCGGGAGCCAGTACAATGAGCAGTTCTTC,CASLPGGSQYNEQFF
TRBV5-6,TRBJ2-1,NA,TRBD2,TGTGCCAGCAGCGGGGGACTAGCGGGAGTTGACAATGAGCAGTTCTTC,CASSGGLAGVDNEQFF
TRBV7-2,TRBJ2-1,few,TRBD1,TGTGCCAGCAGCTCCCGGGACAGGTACAACAATGAGCAGTTCTTC,CASSSRDRYNNEQFF
TRBV19,TRBJ1-1,few,NA,TGTGCCAGTAGTATTAGTTCGTTGAACACTGAAGCTTTCTTT,CASSISSLNTEAFF
TRBV7-2,TRBJ2-1,few,TRBD2,TGTGCCAGCAGCCGGGCTGGGACTAGCGGGCTTAATGAGCAGTTCTTC,CASSRAGTSGLNEQFF
TRBV7-2,TRBJ2-1,NA,NA,TGTGCCAGCAGCGCCCTCAGGGGACCGGTTCATGAGCAGTTCTTC,CASSALRGPVHEQFF
TRBV18,TRBJ2-7,NA,TRBD1,TGTGCCAGCTCCGGGGACAGCTACGAGCAGTACTTC,CASSGDSYEQYF